This T cell receptor (beta chain) is from a study of cytotoxic CD8 clonotypes in ibrutinib-treated CLL (dated by TCRdb to about 2021). A note on the overall study: The cohort was composed of some twelve relapsed/refractory and around 15 treatment-naive patients; IGHV unmutated status was identified in under 18 patients. Samples averaged approximately 250,000 productive templates and just under 95,000 productive rearrangements. Responses were partial in some 24 patients and complete in 2; after median approximately 69 months follow-up, about 14 stayed in remission and 12 progressed. Cryopreserved peripheral blood mononuclear cells were collected before treatment, at response, and at either disease progression or sustained remission. Response samples were taken after a median of approximately 12 months on treatment, ranging from about 6 to 36 months. All remission and progressive disease samples were collected while patients were still receiving ibrutinib. Of the roughly 79 people in the trial, about 25 had longitudinal samples available.

In its sample, this clone was seen once. Its antigen specificity is not known. One base away there is no much larger clone; base qualities are not given. Overall results and qualifications from the work: Baseline clonality exceeded that of age-matched healthy donors and correlated strongly with circulating CD8+ T-cell counts. Lymph node repertoires were not examined, and the timing of sampling was not matched between patients in sustained remission and those whose disease progressed. An increase in clonality was observed at ibrutinib response, with clonality remaining stable during sustained remission and falling back toward baseline at progression. Public clonotypes were found to be uncommon and were observed to contract or remain stable during treatment; the increase in clonality was shown to reflect expansion of private clonotypes at ibrutinib response.

On a MiSeq, deep resolution sequencing aimed for a depth between 1 in 1 million and 1 in 200,000 T cells, with each clonotype covered around 9.2x on average. The immunoSEQ hsTCRB Kit was used to generate the TCR beta libraries. The study's own analysis went as follows. Data were analyzed with ImmunoSEQ Data Assistant and ImmunoSEQ Analyzer, with V, D and J genes assigned per IMGT definitions. Clonality was computed as one minus normalized Shannon entropy of productive rearrangement frequencies, ranging from 0 to 1. Public clonotype analysis was restricted to overrepresented clonotypes comprising at least 0.05% of each patient's repertoire. Some twelve age-matched healthy donor repertoires from immuneACCESS were used as controls for clonality. In TCRdb, the immuneACCESS table is reduced to in-frame sequences with V and J assigned. These tables do not hold every clone; where another copy was compared, an unresolved V gene accounts for under half, and the others remain unexplained. That table gives V, J and clone size, and the DNA gave D and trimming. The sample table contains about 130,000 clones; only one count was recorded for 80% to 90% of them. Roughly 3.5% of the sample belongs to the ten largest clones.

The time point label corresponds to: roughly 2 years on ibrutinib. For TCR beta library preparation, roughly 2 micrograms of genomic DNA were extracted from the cryopreserved PBMCs. Longitudinal blood samples from CLL patients on ibrutinib monotherapy were analyzed using high-throughput TCR beta sequencing. The patients took part in an open-label, single-center phase 2 trial of ibrutinib monotherapy. The germline V gene (reference sequence) provides CDR1 SEHNR and CDR2 FQNEAQ. There are 13 amino acids in the CDR3, from cysteine to phenylalanine inclusive. Only the CDR3 part of the read is kept: 39 bases, read in frame from the first base. The germline V and J ends show losses of 5 bases and 8 bases respectively, and no gene match explains 7 bases of the junction.

This TCR was recovered from a human donor with chronic lymphocytic leukemia. The V and J segments used are TRBV7-9 and TRBJ1-2; 8 central bases correspond to TRBD1. This specimen was PBMCs, taken after 24 months of ibrutinib treatment. CDR3 loop: CASSLRTGRGYTF. The sequenced DNA: TGTGCCAGCAGCCTACGGACAGGGCGGGGCTACACCTTC.